This TCR beta chain was identified during a study of blood T cells in healthy people across ages. Through a sample-barcoded 5' primer and a J-beta primer mix, a second PCR was run for about 7 to 12 cycles. TCRdb called the 5' RACE reads again in MiXCR, with one record for every CDR3 protein. The table lists 850,000 or so distinct CDR3 sequences, 29% of them singletons. This CDR3 has 14 residues. The germline gives CDR1 LNHNV, CDR2 YYDKDF (reference sequence). With 3 bases removed from V and 1 base from J, the gap between germline ends came to 9 bases. There were healthy Caucasian individuals from Russia, aged roughly 6 to 100, serving as donors.

The chain has TRBV15 and TRBJ1-1; a weak D match, TRBD1 (5 bases). The sample consisted of blood. The clonotype originates from a woman of 80 years or more in good health. The CDR3 loop is CATSRTATNTEAFF. The CDR3 nucleotides are TGTGCCACCAGCAGGACAGCCACGAACACTGAAGCTTTCTTT.